This T cell receptor beta chain emerged from a study of blood T cell repertoires in COVID-19. On the study more broadly: Collection of acute and convalescent COVID-19 samples took place in the United States, Italy and Spain. PBMCs, B-cell-depleted T cells, or T cells provided the cDNA or gDNA that made up the material.

The V end was cut by 3 bases, the J end by 7 bases, with 18 bases between. The V gene's germline CDR1 is LGHDT and CDR2 YNNKEL (reference sequence). The CDR3 contains 15 residues. Source study methods: Amplification with reference gene primers provided the estimates of nucleated cell counts. Sequencing used immunoSEQ multiplex PCR; TCRdb keeps in-frame clones, though not all of them. Clone size and V and J calls were adopted from that table, with D and trimming inferred from the DNA. Here the sample spans about 280,000 clones, over 75% being singletons. The rearrangement links TRBV3-1 (or the pseudogene TRBV3-2) to TRBJ1-1, with D possibly TRBD1 on 5 matching bases. The specimen sequenced was peripheral blood. This TCR came from a man in his fifties with active or convalescent COVID-19. DNA for the CDR3: TGTGCCAGCAGCCAGGGCTCGGGGGGGGGAAATGAAGCTTTCTTT. Its protein product is CASSQGSGGGNEAFF.